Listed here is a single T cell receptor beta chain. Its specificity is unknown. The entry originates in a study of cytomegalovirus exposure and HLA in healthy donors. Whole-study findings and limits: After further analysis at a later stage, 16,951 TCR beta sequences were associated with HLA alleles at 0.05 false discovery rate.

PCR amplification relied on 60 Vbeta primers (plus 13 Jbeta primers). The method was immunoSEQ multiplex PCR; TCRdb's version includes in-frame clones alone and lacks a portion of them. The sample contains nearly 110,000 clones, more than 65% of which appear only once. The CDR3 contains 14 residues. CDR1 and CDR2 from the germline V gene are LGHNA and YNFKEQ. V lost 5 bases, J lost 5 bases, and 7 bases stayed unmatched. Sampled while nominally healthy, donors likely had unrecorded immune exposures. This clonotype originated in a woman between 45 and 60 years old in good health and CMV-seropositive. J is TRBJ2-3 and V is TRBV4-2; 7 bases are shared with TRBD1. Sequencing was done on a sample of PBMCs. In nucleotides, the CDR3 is TGTGCCAGCAGCTACCGACAGGGTGGAGATACGCAGTATTTT. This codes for CASSYRQGGDTQYF.